What follows are 16 T cell receptor beta chains derived from one specimen sequenced in a study of regulatory T cells in long-lasting Graves disease. Arm-PCR of CDR3 regions and iRepertoire HTBI primers were the basis on which TCR beta libraries were built. TCRdb called the multiplex PCR reads again in MiXCR, with one record for every CDR3 protein. This table holds approximately 230,000 distinct CDR3 sequences, around 20% found once. The time point was: newly diagnosed GD, antithyroid drugs for less than 3 months. After RNA was extracted from PBMCs, the TCR library was made from it. The sequencing here drew on peripheral blood mononuclear cells (PBMCs), taken at new diagnosis, from a patient treated with antithyroid drugs. These receptor sequences come from a female donor with Graves disease.

On this clonotype: A much larger clone is a single base away; this may be a read error. The V call is TRBV30, the J call TRBJ1-2; no clear D gene. CDR1 GTSNPN and CDR2 SVGIG come from the germline V gene (reference sequence). CDR3 length: 11 residues. V lost 8 bases and J lost 2, with 9 bases in between. This chain's CDR3 is CALETNYGYTF. The DNA for the CDR3 is TGTGCCCTTGAGACCAACTATGGCTACACCTTC. The variable domain in full, with the rest retrieved from reference TRBV30 and TRBJ1-2, is SQTIHQWPATLVQPVGSPLSLECTVEGTSNPNLYWYRQAAGRGLQLLFYSVGIGQISSEVPQNLSASRPQDRQFILSSKKLLLSDSGFYLCALETNYGYTFGSGTRLTVV.

In this sample, this clonotype turned up many times. This chain connects TRBV28 to TRBJ2-5; unclear D gene. This CDR3 spans 15 amino acids. Trimming took 7 bases from V and 3 from J, leaving 18 bases between them. Germline lookup yields CDR1 MDHEN and CDR2 SYDVKM. CDR3 loop: CASTPRNSPEETQYF. For the CDR3, the DNA is TGTGCCAGCACCCCGAGGAACAGCCCGGAAGAGACCCAGTACTTC.

Many counts were recorded for this clonotype. The V gene is TRBV27, the J gene TRBJ2-6; 9 bases map to TRBD1. Germline CDR1 and CDR2: MNHEY and SMNVEV (reference sequence). V trimming: 6 bases; J trimming: 1 base; junction bases outside the gene matches: 4. The CDR3 has 16 residues. CDR3 in DNA: TGTGCCAGCAGGGGACAGGGAAAATCTGGGGCCAACGTCCTGACTTTC. Translated: CASRGQGKSGANVLTF.

This clonotype has more than one count but fewer than ten. This rearrangement joins TRBV6-1 to TRBJ2-3, with 10 bases identical to TRBD2. The germline V gene has CDR1 MNHNS and CDR2 SASEGT. The trim removed 4 bases at V and 4 bases at J, leaving 8 bases unmatched. The CDR3 has 16 amino acids. DNA of the CDR3: TGTGCCAGCAGTGGGGGGACTAGCGTAAATGCAGATACGCAGTATTTT. It yields the protein CASSGGTSVNADTQYF.

This clonotype was recorded many times. The genes are TRBV18 and TRBJ1-2; 8 bases are shared with TRBD1. V dropped 4 bases and J dropped 4; count of bases not matched to a gene: 11. The CDR3 sequence is 16 residues long. Germline V CDR1 and CDR2: KGHSH, LQKENI. The CDR3 nucleotides read TGTGCCAGCTCACTTTCCCGGACAGGGACTATCTATGGCTACACCTTC. This sequence encodes CASSLSRTGTIYGYTF. The whole variable domain, remainder taken from reference TRBV18 and TRBJ1-2, is NAGVMQNPRHLVRRRGQEARLRCSPMKGHSHVYWYRQLPEEGLKFMVYLQKENIIDESGMPKERFSAEFPKEGPSILRIQQVVRGDSAAYFCASSLSRTGTIYGYTFGSGTRLTVV.

This clonotype was counted at least ten times. The rearrangement uses TRBV5-6 and TRBJ1-2; 7 bases are a match to TRBD1. The CDR3 contains 16 residues. Germline CDR1 SGHDT, CDR2 YYEEEE. After removal of 5 bases from V and 7 bases from J, the junction contained 17 bases not matched to a gene. The CDR3 DNA follows: TGTGCCAGCAGGCATCGAGGCGGGACAGAACCGGGTGGCTACACCTTC. It codes for CASRHRGGTEPGGYTF. Full variable domain (missing parts from reference TRBV5-6 and TRBJ1-2): DAGVTQSPTHLIKTRGQQVTLRCSPKSGHDTVSWYQQALGQGPQFIFQYYEEEERQRGNFPDRFSGHQFPNYSSELNVNALLLGDSALYLCASRHRGGTEPGGYTFGSGTRLTVV.

This clonotype was detected ten times or more. This chain connects TRBV6-1 to TRBJ1-4; TRBD1 aligns across 7 bases. The length of the CDR3 is 14 residues. Germline V gene data show CDR1 as MNHNS and CDR2 as SASEGT. Trimming took 10 bases from V and 5 from J; bases not matched to a gene: 10. The CDR3 DNA follows: TGTGCCACTACGCAGGGGGTTCGAAATGAAAAACTGTTTTTT. Its translation is CATTQGVRNEKLFF.

This clonotype was seen many times. The chain joins TRBV12-3 or TRBV12-4 to TRBJ1-1, with a weak D call TRBD1 (5 bases). The CDR3 totals 13 residues. V was shortened by 5 bases and J by 1 base, with 8 bases between the two germline ends. For the CDR3, the DNA is TGTGCCAGCAGTGATACAGGGAACACTGAAGCTTTCTTT. Translation gives CASSDTGNTEAFF.

This clonotype showed up many times. The chain combines TRBV6-1 with TRBJ1-1; the D gene is possibly TRBD1 (5 bases). Deletions cut 8 bases from V and 11 bases from J, with 21 bases between. From germline, CDR1 is MNHNS and CDR2 SASEGT. This CDR3 has 13 amino acids. The CDR3 DNA reads TGTGCCAGCCGAATCGACAGTCCCCCCCGGGCTTTCTTT. Translation: CASRIDSPPRAFF.

The table lists this clonotype with many counts. This chain connects TRBV28 to TRBJ2-7; D gene ambiguous. This CDR3 is built from 15 residues. Trimming left V 4 bases short and J 0 bases short, with 13 bases between. Germline values: CDR1 MDHEN, CDR2 SYDVKM. CDR3 DNA: TGTGCCAGCAGTTGGTCCCCTACCGACTCCTACGAGCAGTACTTC. As protein: CASSWSPTDSYEQYF.

The gene calls are TRBV24-1 and TRBJ2-1, with 14 nucleotides matching TRBD2. The CDR3 has 17 amino acids. CDR1 and CDR2 from the germline V gene are KGHDR and SFDVKD. The J segment lost 5 bases and the V segment lost 3 bases, leaving 5 bases of the junction unmatched. The CDR3 DNA reads TGTGCCACCAGTGATGCGTCGACTAGCGGGAGGGACAATGAGCAGTTCTTC. This encodes CATSDASTSGRDNEQFF.

This clonotype was detected many times. This chain links TRBV7-9 with TRBJ2-5; 11 bases map to TRBD2. The ends lost 4 bases at V and 0 bases at J; junction bases unmatched: 4. Germline V CDR1 and CDR2: SEHNR, FQNEAQ (reference sequence). The CDR3 covers 16 residues. In DNA, the CDR3 is TGTGCCAGCAGCTCGAGACTAGCGGGGTACCAAGAGACCCAGTACTTC. This codes for CASSSRLAGYQETQYF. Full variable domain (missing parts from reference TRBV7-9 and TRBJ2-5): DTGVSQNPRHKITKRGQNVTFRCDPISEHNRLYWYRQTLGQGPEFLTYFQNEAQLEKSRLLSDRFSAERPKGSFSTLEIQRTEQGDSAMYLCASSSRLAGYQETQYFGPGTRLLVL.

This clonotype was picked up a small number of times. With a much larger clone just one base away, this may be a read error. The chain is built from TRBV7-2 and TRBJ2-3; weak D call: TRBD1 (6 bases). The CDR3 runs 16 residues. The germline CDR1 and CDR2 sequences are SGHTA and FQGNSA. This chain's CDR3 is CASSWGQRRGTDTRYF. CDR3 sequence (DNA): TGTGCCAGCAGCTGGGGGCAGAGAAGGGGCACAGATACGCGGTATTTT.

On this clonotype: Given a much more abundant clone one base away, this may be a read error. The V call is TRBV7-2, the J call TRBJ2-5; weak D call: TRBD2 (6 bases). Trimming left V 7 bases short and J 7 bases short, with 10 bases between. CDR3 length: 11 amino acids. The germline V gene encodes CDR1 SGHTA and CDR2 FQGNSA. The CDR3 region has the DNA TGTGCCAGCACCTCCGGGGGGACCCAGTACTTC. It encodes CASTSGGTQYF.

This clonotype was counted at least ten times. This chain links TRBV20-1 with TRBJ2-1, with 8 bases matching TRBD2. Germline CDR1 is DFQATT and CDR2 is SNEGSKA (reference sequence). Trimming took 6 bases from V and 0 from J; bases not matched to a gene: 4. CDR3 size: 14 residues. The CDR3 nucleotides read TGCAGTGCAGGAAGCGGGAGCTCCTACAATGAGCAGTTCTTC. Translation: CSAGSGSSYNEQFF.

This clonotype was counted many times. The chain uses TRBV2 and TRBJ2-7; D is unclear. The germline V and J ends were trimmed by 2 bases and 2 bases, with 10 bases remaining between them. Germline V gives CDR1 SNHLY, CDR2 FYNNEI. This CDR3 comprises 14 residues. For the CDR3, the DNA is TGTGCCAGCAGTGAACTAGGACGGACCTACGAGCAGTACTTC. It translates to CASSELGRTYEQYF. Filled out from reference TRBV2 and TRBJ2-7, the complete variable domain reads EPEVTQTPSHQVTQMGQEVILRCVPISNHLYFYWYRQILGQKVEFLVSFYNNEISEKSEIFDDQFSVERPDGSNFTLKIRSTKLEDSAMYFCASSELGRTYEQYFGPGTRLTVT.